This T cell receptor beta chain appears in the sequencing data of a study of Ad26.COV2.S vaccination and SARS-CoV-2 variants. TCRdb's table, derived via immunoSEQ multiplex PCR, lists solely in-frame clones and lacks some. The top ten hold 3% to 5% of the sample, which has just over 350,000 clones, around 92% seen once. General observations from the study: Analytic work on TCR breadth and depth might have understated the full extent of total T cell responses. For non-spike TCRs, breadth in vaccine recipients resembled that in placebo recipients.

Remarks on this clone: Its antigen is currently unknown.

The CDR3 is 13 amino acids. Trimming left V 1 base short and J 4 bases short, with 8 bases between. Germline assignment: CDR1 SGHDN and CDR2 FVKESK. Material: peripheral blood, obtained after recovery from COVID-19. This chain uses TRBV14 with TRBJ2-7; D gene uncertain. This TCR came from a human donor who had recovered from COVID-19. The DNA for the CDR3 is TGTGCCAGCAGCCAAGTAGGAATTTACGAGCAGTACTTC. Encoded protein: CASSQVGIYEQYF.